Listed here is a single TCR beta chain. Its antigen remains unidentified. Trimming removed 4 bases at V and 10 bases at J, with 20 bases between. The CDR3 has 14 amino acids. The germline CDR1 and CDR2 sequences are SGDLS and YYNGEE. Each CDR3 protein gets one entry after TCRdb re-called the 5' RACE reads with MiXCR. The table shows 1.5 million to 2 million distinct CDR3 sequences, with about 32% occurring only once. With no exceptions, donors were healthy Caucasians. These data belong to a study of identical twins. Study findings and constraints: The study reached conclusions through statistical analysis that was cross-sectional, not following the same donors.

This clonotype originated in a newborn girl in good health. This chain connects TRBV9 to TRBJ1-1; no clear D. The specimen was cord blood. For the CDR3, the DNA is TGTGCCAGCAGCCCCGGAGGCGAGTATGTCGGAGCTTTCTTT. Translation: CASSPGGEYVGAFF.